These 13 T cell receptor beta chains came from one sample sequenced in a study of blood T cell repertoires in COVID-19. Profiled with immunoSEQ multiplex PCR; TCRdb holds only in-frame clones, not every one. The sample lists approximately 130,000 clones; 83% were seen once. Sequencing was done on a sample of PBMCs or T cells enriched from blood (not recorded which). The source of these receptors is a man aged 25 to 45 who had recovered from COVID-19.

The gene calls are TRBV5-1 and TRBJ1-2; 9 bases match TRBD1. Germline V gives CDR1 SGHRS, CDR2 YFSETQ. V lost 0 bases to trimming and J lost 7 bases; unmatched junction nucleotides: 4. The CDR3 is made up of 14 amino acids. The CDR3 reads CASSLAGTGLGYTF. The CDR3 coding sequence is TGCGCCAGCAGCTTGGCCGGGACAGGGCTTGGCTACACCTTC. Supplemented by reference TRBV5-1 and TRBJ1-2, the full variable domain reads KAGVTQTPRYLIKTRGQQVTLSCSPISGHRSVSWYQQTPGQGLQFLFEYFSETQRNKGNFPGRFSGRQFSNSRSEMNVSTLELGDSALYLCASSLAGTGLGYTFGSGTRLTVV.

This clone appeared a single time. The V and J genes are TRBV5-1 and TRBJ1-5; the match to TRBD1 covers 7 bases. CDR3 size: 15 residues. Germline V CDR1 and CDR2: SGHRS, YFSETQ. The V and J ends lost 0 bases and 3 bases, in that order; junction bases with no gene match: 3. The CDR3 protein is CASSLGGQNNQPQHF. The CDR3 nucleotides read TGCGCCAGCAGCTTGGGGGGACAGAACAATCAGCCCCAGCATTTT.

The V call is TRBV30, the J call TRBJ2-3, with TRBD1 identical over 9 bases. This CDR3 contains 14 residues. Per germline, CDR1 GTSNPN and CDR2 SVGIG (reference sequence). The CDR3 DNA follows: TGTGTCGGGGGTCGTGGACAGGGGTCAGATACGCAGTATTTT. Its translation is CVGGRGQGSDTQYF.

This clone was picked up a small number of times. V usage is TRBV18 and J usage is TRBJ2-1, with D perhaps TRBD2 (6 bases). This CDR3 contains 16 residues. With 1 base removed from V and 0 bases from J, the gap between germline ends came to 10 bases. The germline CDR1 and CDR2 sequences are KGHSH and LQKENI. The CDR3, as DNA: TGTGCCAGCTCACCACTAGCGGCCAGCTCCTACAATGAGCAGTTCTTC. The encoded protein is CASSPLAASSYNEQFF.

This chain links TRBV18 with TRBJ1-1; 9 bases align to TRBD1. Germline assignment: CDR1 KGHSH and CDR2 LQKENI. This CDR3 has 14 residues. V lost 1 base and J lost 7; bases outside the gene matches: 4. The CDR3 coding sequence is TGTGCCAGCTCACCACTAGGGGACAGGGATGAAGCTTTCTTT. Residues: CASSPLGDRDEAFF.

The chain uses TRBV5-1 and TRBJ2-1; 8 nucleotides align to TRBD1. V shed 4 bases, J shed 9 bases, and the junction held 12 bases outside the gene matches. This CDR3 contains 15 residues. Germline CDR1 reads SGHRS; CDR2 reads YFSETQ. The CDR3: CASSPVVTGGAEQFF. The CDR3 DNA reads as TGCGCCAGCAGCCCGGTCGTCACAGGGGGAGCTGAGCAGTTCTTC.

This clone was seen a handful of times. At one end, the junction sequence differs from germline, possibly due to a read error. The chain is built from TRBV2 and TRBJ1-4, with 7 bases aligning to TRBD1. Germline CDR1 reads SNHLY; CDR2 reads FYNNEI. There are 12 residues in the CDR3. In DNA, the CDR3 is TGCACCGGTAGGGGGCTGGATGAAAAACTGTTTTTT. Its protein is CTGRGLDEKLFF. Complete variable domain (other parts from reference TRBV2 and TRBJ1-4): EPEVTQTPSHQVTQMGQEVILRCVPISNHLYFYWYRQILGQKVEFLVSFYNNEISEKSEIFDDQFSVERPDGSNFTLKIRSTKLEDSAMYFCTGRGLDEKLFFGSGTQLSVL.

The rearrangement joins TRBV7-2 to TRBJ1-2, with D unresolved. The V end lost 5 bases, the J end lost 3 bases, and 10 bases lay between the germline ends. Germline CDR1 SGHTA, CDR2 FQGNSA. The CDR3 is 13 residues long. CDR3 in amino acids: CASSPGSDYGYTF. In nucleotides, the CDR3 is TGTGCCAGCAGCCCGGGTTCGGACTATGGCTACACCTTC.

The V call is TRBV27, the J call TRBJ1-1; perhaps TRBD1 as D (5 bases). CDR1 is MNHEY and CDR2 is SMNVEV in the germline V gene (reference sequence). The V end was cut by 2 bases, the J end by 4 bases, with 8 bases between. The CDR3 has 13 amino acids. CDR3 DNA sequence: TGTGCCAGCAGTTTAACCGGGGGCACTGAAGCTTTCTTT. Its translation: CASSLTGGTEAFF.

The chain carries TRBV6-1 and TRBJ1-1, with TRBD1 matching over 8 bases. V shed 6 bases and J 4 bases; nucleotides not matched to a gene: 7. This CDR3 is built from 14 residues. From germline, CDR1 is MNHNS and CDR2 SASEGT. CDR3 DNA: TGTGCCAGCAGCCCCGGACAGGGCGGCACTGAAGCTTTCTTT. Translated, it gives CASSPGQGGTEAFF.

This clone was counted only a few times. The chain couples TRBV11-2 to TRBJ1-1, with D tentatively TRBD1 (5 bases). Trimming removed 2 bases from V and 4 bases from J, with 11 bases in between. CDR3 size: 14 residues. Germline assignment: CDR1 SGHAT and CDR2 FQNNGV. In DNA form, the CDR3 reads TGTGCCAGCAGCTTAAGTAGGGGAACCACTGAAGCTTTCTTT. Protein sequence: CASSLSRGTTEAFF.

The chain uses TRBV19 and TRBJ1-5; 8 bases fit TRBD1. The V and J ends lost 9 bases and 6 bases, in that order; junction bases with no gene match: 10. Per the germline V gene, CDR1 is LNHDA and CDR2 is SQIVND (reference sequence). This CDR3 spans 14 amino acids. This chain's CDR3 is CASLGQGFSQPQHF. CDR3 nucleotides: TGTGCCAGCCTTGGACAGGGCTTCAGTCAGCCCCAGCATTTT.

V usage is TRBV7-6 and J usage is TRBJ2-1, with TRBD2 matching 9 bases. Losses at the gene ends were 5 bases for V and 6 bases for J; bases not matched to a gene: 14. This CDR3 is built from 17 residues. Germline CDR1 reads SGHVS; CDR2 reads FNYEAQ. The CDR3: CASSRAAEAGGGNEQFF. Here the CDR3 DNA reads TGTGCCAGCAGCCGAGCCGCGGAAGCGGGAGGTGGCAATGAGCAGTTCTTC.